These 12 T cell receptor beta chains share one sample of origin, sequenced in a study of CD8 T cells in ankylosing spondylitis. MiXCR, run by TCRdb on the 5' RACE reads, gives a single entry per CDR3 protein. Among over 600,000 distinct CDR3 sequences, around 20% were seen once, and the ten largest hold around a fifth. Their antigens remain unidentified. Study conclusions and caveats: A motif in TCR beta, a set of eight highly homologous variants, appeared characteristic of ankylosing spondylitis blood.

What was sequenced was blood, either unsorted or a sorted T cell fraction (not recorded which). The receptors stem from a male donor with ankylosing spondylitis.

V gene TRBV24-1 combines with J gene TRBJ2-3, with unresolved D. Germline CDR1 KGHDR, CDR2 SFDVKD. The CDR3 covers 12 residues. Deletions cut 7 bases from V and 2 bases from J, with 6 bases between. The CDR3 is CATRGYTDTQYF. As DNA, the CDR3 is TGTGCCACCAGGGGGTACACAGATACGCAGTATTTT.

J is TRBJ2-7 and V is TRBV5-1; maybe TRBD2 (6 bases). This CDR3 is 15 amino acids long. Germline V CDR1 and CDR2: SGHRS, YFSETQ. V was cut by 4 bases and J by 0 bases, with 14 bases left in between. This CDR3 reads CASSPMAGSSYEQYF. The DNA of the CDR3 is TGCGCCAGCAGCCCCATGGCGGGGTCCTCCTACGAGCAGTACTTC.

The V and J genes are TRBV20-1 and TRBJ1-2; D is unresolved. Germline V gene data show CDR1 as DFQATT and CDR2 as SNEGSKA (reference sequence). There are 13 residues in the CDR3. The CDR3: CSVPPGTNYGYTF. The CDR3 DNA sequence: TGCAGCGTCCCCCCGGGGACTAACTATGGCTACACCTTC.

J is TRBJ2-7 and V is TRBV7-9, with 11 bases aligning to TRBD1. The CDR3 runs 16 residues. The ends lost 3 bases at V and 2 bases at J; junction bases unmatched: 6. Germline-derived CDR1 and CDR2 are SEHNR and FQNEAQ (reference sequence). The CDR3 protein is CASSLGRDRGAYEQYF. The CDR3 DNA reads TGTGCCAGCAGCTTGGGACGGGACAGGGGGGCCTACGAGCAGTACTTC. Full variable domain (missing parts from reference TRBV7-9 and TRBJ2-7): DTGVSQNPRHKITKRGQNVTFRCDPISEHNRLYWYRQTLGQGPEFLTYFQNEAQLEKSRLLSDRFSAERPKGSFSTLEIQRTEQGDSAMYLCASSLGRDRGAYEQYFGPGTRLTVT.

DNA of the CDR3: TGTGCCAGCACCCGCGCCCGGGGGGAGACCCAGTACTTC. Translating it yields CASTRARGETQYF. The chain has TRBV6-2 or TRBV6-3 and TRBJ2-5; maybe TRBD2 (6 bases). Looked up from germline, CDR1 is MNHEY and CDR2 is SVGEGT. Between the trimmed V and J ends, which lost 7 bases and 5 bases, there was a span of 14 bases. This CDR3 contains 13 residues.

This clonotype was detected ten times or more. The chain carries TRBV5-1 and TRBJ1-6; 9 bases are shared with TRBD1. Germline values: CDR1 SGHRS, CDR2 YFSETQ. The CDR3 is 15 residues long. The ends lost 0 bases at V and 8 bases at J; junction bases unmatched: 3. CDR3 DNA sequence: TGCGCCAGCAGCTTGGAACAGGGGGCCCATTCACCCCTCCACTTT. Encoded protein: CASSLEQGAHSPLHF.

Comments on this clonotype: A read error is likely, as this CDR3 ends without the conserved phenylalanine or tryptophan. Because the CDR3's place on the DNA is in doubt, the DNA is left out and the CDR3 is given as listed by TCRdb. This rearrangement joins TRBV3-1 to TRBJ2-3. Germline-derived CDR1 and CDR2 are LGHDT and YNNKEL (reference sequence). 13 amino acids form the CDR3, both terminal residues included. CDR3 sequence: CASSQGLGDPVVS.

Only a few counts were recorded for this clonotype. This chain joins TRBV18 and TRBJ2-1; 7 nucleotides match TRBD1. Trimming removed 1 base from V and 2 bases from J; junction bases left unmatched: 2. Germline V gene sequence: CDR1 KGHSH, CDR2 LQKENI. The CDR3 contains 15 residues. CDR3 in DNA: TGTGCCAGCTCACCACAGGGACAGACCTACAATGAGCAGTTCTTC. Its protein is CASSPQGQTYNEQFF. The complete variable domain, with remaining parts taken from reference TRBV18 and TRBJ2-1, reads NAGVMQNPRHLVRRRGQEARLRCSPMKGHSHVYWYRQLPEEGLKFMVYLQKENIIDESGMPKERFSAEFPKEGPSILRIQQVVRGDSAAYFCASSPQGQTYNEQFFGPGTRLTVL.

This clonotype was seen only a few times. The chain couples TRBV20-1 to TRBJ2-7; 7 bases are shared with TRBD1. The V gene end was trimmed by 3 bases and the J gene end by 5 bases; junction bases not matched to a gene: 10. Germline V gives CDR1 DFQATT, CDR2 SNEGSKA (reference sequence). The CDR3 is 14 amino acids. The CDR3 here is CSASDRVYNNEQYF. The CDR3 nucleotides are TGCAGTGCTAGCGACAGGGTTTATAACAACGAGCAGTACTTC.

J is TRBJ1-2 and V is TRBV3-1; D might be TRBD1 (5 bases). The CDR3 has 17 amino acids. V gave up 5 bases and J gave up 0 bases, with 19 bases separating them. Germline V lookup: CDR1 LGHDT, CDR2 YNNKEL (reference sequence). This CDR3 is CASSTPGTAVTNYGYTF. Here the CDR3 DNA reads TGTGCCAGCAGCACACCCGGGACGGCCGTTACTAACTATGGCTACACCTTC.

The sample holds a few counts of this clonotype. The V gene is TRBV3-1, the J gene TRBJ1-2; D is perhaps TRBD1 (5 bases). V lost 0 bases to trimming and J lost 5 bases, with 19 bases between them. Germline lookup yields CDR1 LGHDT and CDR2 YNNKEL (reference sequence). This CDR3 comprises 17 residues. CDR3 DNA: TGTGCCAGCAGCCAAGATGGGTTGGGACGGGGTGTGTATGGCTACACCTTC. Translation: CASSQDGLGRGVYGYTF.

The chain has TRBV29-1 and TRBJ2-7; TRBD1 is a possible D gene (6 bases). The CDR3 has 14 residues. Germline V gives CDR1 SQVTM, CDR2 ANQGSEA. The V end was cut by 1 base, the J end by 3 bases, with 13 bases between. The CDR3 is CSVEVPGHLYEQYF. Here the CDR3 DNA reads TGCAGCGTTGAAGTCCCGGGACACCTCTACGAGCAGTACTTC.